The clone carrying this TCR beta chain was seen at least ten times. The sample is drawn from a study of Graves' ophthalmopathy and Graves' hyperthyroidism. Where ophthalmopathy was present, donors had moderate-to-severe activity, CAS ≥3, NOSPECS ≥4 and duration under 3 months. Lactation, pregnancy, uncontrolled infections and other autoimmune diseases were all grounds for excluding patients. A volume of 8 to 10 ml of fresh peripheral blood supplied the PBMCs. Amplified material comprised TCR beta CDR3 regions derived from RNA transcripts. First-round RT-PCR with HTBI primers preceded a second-round multiplex PCR. Via MiXCR, TCRdb re-called the multiplex PCR reads, giving one row per CDR3 protein. Among some 210,000 distinct CDR3 sequences listed, just under 30% were seen once. The CDR3 is made up of 14 amino acids. Germline V gene sequence: CDR1 LGHNA, CDR2 YNFKEQ. V lost 6 bases, J lost 6 bases, and 12 bases lay in between.

The TCR originated in a man in his fifties or sixties with Graves' ophthalmopathy. The sequencing input was peripheral blood. The chain combines TRBV4-2 with TRBJ1-6; perhaps TRBD1 as D (6 bases). CDR3 DNA: TGTGCCAGCAGAGAACAGGGAGCTAATTCACCCCTCCACTTT. Amino acid sequence: CASREQGANSPLHF.